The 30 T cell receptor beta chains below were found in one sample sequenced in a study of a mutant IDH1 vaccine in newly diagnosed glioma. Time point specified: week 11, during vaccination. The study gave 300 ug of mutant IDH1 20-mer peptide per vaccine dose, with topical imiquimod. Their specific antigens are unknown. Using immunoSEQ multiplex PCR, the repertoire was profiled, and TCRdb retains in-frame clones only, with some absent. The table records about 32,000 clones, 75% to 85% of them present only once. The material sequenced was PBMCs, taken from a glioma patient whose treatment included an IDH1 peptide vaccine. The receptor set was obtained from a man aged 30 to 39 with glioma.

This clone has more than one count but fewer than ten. The CDR3 DNA reads as TGTGCCAGCAGTGTACAGCAGAACACTGAAGCTTTCTTT. It encodes CASSVQQNTEAFF. The chain joins TRBV2 to TRBJ1-1; no definite D call. Trimming took 4 bases from V and 1 from J, leaving 7 bases between them. This CDR3 is 13 amino acids long. Looked up from germline, CDR1 is SNHLY and CDR2 is FYNNEI.

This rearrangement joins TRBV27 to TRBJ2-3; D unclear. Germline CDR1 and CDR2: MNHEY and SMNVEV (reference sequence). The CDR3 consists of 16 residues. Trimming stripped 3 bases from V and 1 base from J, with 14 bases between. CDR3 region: CASSFSPGYGTDTQYF. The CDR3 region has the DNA TGTGCCAGCAGTTTCTCGCCGGGCTATGGCACAGATACGCAGTATTTT.

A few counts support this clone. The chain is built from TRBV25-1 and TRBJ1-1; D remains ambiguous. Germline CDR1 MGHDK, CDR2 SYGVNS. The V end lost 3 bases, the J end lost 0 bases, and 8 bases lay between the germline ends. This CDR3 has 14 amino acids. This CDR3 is CASSDRQLNTEAFF. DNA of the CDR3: TGTGCCAGCAGTGATCGTCAGTTGAACACTGAAGCTTTCTTT.

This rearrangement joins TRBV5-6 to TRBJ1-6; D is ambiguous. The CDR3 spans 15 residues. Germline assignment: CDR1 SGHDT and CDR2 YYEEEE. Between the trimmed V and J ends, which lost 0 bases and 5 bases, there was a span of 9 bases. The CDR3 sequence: CASSLGQSDNSPLHF. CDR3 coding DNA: TGTGCCAGCAGCTTGGGGCAAAGTGATAATTCACCCCTCCACTTT.

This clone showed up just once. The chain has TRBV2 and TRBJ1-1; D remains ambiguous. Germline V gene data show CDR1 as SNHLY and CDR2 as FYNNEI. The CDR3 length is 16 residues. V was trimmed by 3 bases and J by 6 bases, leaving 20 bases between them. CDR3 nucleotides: TGTGCCAGCAGTGATCCCAGGCCGTCCTTGTCCGCTGAAGCTTTCTTT. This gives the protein CASSDPRPSLSAEAFF.

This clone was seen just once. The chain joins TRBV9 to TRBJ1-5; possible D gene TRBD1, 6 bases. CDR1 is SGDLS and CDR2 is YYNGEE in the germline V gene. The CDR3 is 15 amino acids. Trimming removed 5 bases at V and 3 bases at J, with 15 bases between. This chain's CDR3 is CASSVSGAVNQPQHF. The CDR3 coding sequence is TGTGCCAGCAGTGTCTCGGGGGCTGTCAATCAGCCCCAGCATTTT.

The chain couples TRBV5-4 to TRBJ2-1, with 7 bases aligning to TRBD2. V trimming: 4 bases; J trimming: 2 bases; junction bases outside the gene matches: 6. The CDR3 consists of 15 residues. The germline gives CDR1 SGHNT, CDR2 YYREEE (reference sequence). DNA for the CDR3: TGTGCCAGCAGCAGCCGGGACTACCCCTACAATGAGCAGTTCTTC. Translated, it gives CASSSRDYPYNEQFF.

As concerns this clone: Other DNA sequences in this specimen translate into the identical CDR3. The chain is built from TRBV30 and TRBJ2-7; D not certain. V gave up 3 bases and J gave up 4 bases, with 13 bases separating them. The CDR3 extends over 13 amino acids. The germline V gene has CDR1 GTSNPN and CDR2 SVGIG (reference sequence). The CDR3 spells CAWSVGSRYEQYF. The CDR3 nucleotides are TGTGCCTGGAGCGTAGGGTCGAGGTACGAGCAGTACTTC.

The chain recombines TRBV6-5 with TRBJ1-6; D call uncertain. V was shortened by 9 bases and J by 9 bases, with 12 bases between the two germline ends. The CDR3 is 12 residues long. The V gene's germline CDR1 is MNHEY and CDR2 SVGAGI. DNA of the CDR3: TGTGCCAGTTCGCGGCTGGGTTCACCCCTCCACTTT. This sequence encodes CASSRLGSPLHF.

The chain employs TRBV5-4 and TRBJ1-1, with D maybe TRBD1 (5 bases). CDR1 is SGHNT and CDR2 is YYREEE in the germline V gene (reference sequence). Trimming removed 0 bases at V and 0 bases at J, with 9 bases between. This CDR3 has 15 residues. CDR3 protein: CASSLEAGMNTEAFF. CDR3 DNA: TGTGCCAGCAGCTTGGAGGCAGGGATGAACACTGAAGCTTTCTTT.

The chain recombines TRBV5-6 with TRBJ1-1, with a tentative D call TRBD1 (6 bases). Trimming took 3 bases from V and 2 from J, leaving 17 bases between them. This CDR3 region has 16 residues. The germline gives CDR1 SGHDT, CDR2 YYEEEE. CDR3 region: CASSSTPTGGNTEAFF. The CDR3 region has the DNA TGTGCCAGCAGCTCGACGCCGACAGGCGGAAACACTGAAGCTTTCTTT.

CDR3 residues: CASSPGSYQPQHF. The DNA for the CDR3 is TGTGCCAGCAGCCCGGGGTCCTATCAGCCCCAGCATTTT. The rearrangement uses TRBV27 and TRBJ1-5, with D unresolved. V was pared by 6 bases and J by 5 bases, with 11 bases between. The CDR3 sequence is 13 residues long. Germline-derived CDR1 and CDR2 are MNHEY and SMNVEV (reference sequence).

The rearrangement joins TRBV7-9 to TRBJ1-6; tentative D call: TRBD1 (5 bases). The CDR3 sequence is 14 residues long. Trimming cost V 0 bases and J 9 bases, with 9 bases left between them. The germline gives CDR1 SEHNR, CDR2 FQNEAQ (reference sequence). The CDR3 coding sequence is TGTGCCAGCAGCTTAGCCGACAGATCTTCACCCCTCCACTTT. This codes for CASSLADRSSPLHF.

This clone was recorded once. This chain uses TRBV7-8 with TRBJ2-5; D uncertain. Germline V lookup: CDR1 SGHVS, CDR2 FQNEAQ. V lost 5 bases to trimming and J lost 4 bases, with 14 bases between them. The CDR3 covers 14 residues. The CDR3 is CASSPDAGLETQYF. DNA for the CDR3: TGTGCCAGCAGCCCGGACGCTGGGTTAGAGACCCAGTACTTC.

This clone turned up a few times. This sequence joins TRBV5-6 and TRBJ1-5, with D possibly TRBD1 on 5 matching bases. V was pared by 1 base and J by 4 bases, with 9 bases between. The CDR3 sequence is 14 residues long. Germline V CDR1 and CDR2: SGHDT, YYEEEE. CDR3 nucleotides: TGTGCCAGCAGCTTGCCGGGGCTAAATCAGCCCCAGCATTTT. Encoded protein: CASSLPGLNQPQHF.

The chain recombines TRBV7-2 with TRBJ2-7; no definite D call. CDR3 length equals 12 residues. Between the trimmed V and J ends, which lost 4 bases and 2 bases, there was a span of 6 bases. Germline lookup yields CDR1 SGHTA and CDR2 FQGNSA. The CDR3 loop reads CASSSETYEQYF. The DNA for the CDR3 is TGTGCCAGCAGCTCTGAGACCTACGAGCAGTACTTC.

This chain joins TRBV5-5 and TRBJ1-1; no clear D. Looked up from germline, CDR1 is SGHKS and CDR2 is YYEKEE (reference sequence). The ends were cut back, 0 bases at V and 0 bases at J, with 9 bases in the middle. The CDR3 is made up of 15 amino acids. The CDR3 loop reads CASSLENLLNTEAFF. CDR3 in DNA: TGTGCCAGCAGCTTGGAGAACCTGTTGAACACTGAAGCTTTCTTT. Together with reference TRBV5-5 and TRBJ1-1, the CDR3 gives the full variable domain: DAGVTQSPTHLIKTRGQQVTLRCSPISGHKSVSWYQQVLGQGPQFIFQYYEKEERGRGNFPDRFSARQFPNYSSELNVNALLLGDSALYLCASSLENLLNTEAFFGQGTRLTVV.

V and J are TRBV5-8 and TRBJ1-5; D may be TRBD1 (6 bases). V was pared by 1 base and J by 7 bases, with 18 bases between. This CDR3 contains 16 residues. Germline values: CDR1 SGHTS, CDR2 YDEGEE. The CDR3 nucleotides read TGTGCCAGCAGCTTGCCCACAGGGTGGATTGTACAGCCCCAGCATTTT. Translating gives CASSLPTGWIVQPQHF. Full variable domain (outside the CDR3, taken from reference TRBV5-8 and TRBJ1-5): EAGVTQSPTHLIKTRGQQATLRCSPISGHTSVYWYQQALGLGLQFLLWYDEGEERNRGNFPPRFSGRQFPNYSSELNVNALELEDSALYLCASSLPTGWIVQPQHFGDGTRLSIL.

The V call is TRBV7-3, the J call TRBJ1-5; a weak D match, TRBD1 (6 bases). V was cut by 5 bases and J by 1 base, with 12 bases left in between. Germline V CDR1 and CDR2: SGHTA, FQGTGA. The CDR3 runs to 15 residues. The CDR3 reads CASSRGGQSNQPQHF. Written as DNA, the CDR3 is TGTGCCAGCAGCCGGGGGGGCCAGAGCAATCAGCCCCAGCATTTT.

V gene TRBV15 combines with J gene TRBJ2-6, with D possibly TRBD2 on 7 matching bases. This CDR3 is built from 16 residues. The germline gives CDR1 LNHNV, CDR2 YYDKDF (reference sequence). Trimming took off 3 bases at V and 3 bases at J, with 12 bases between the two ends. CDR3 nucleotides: TGTGCCACCAGCAGGACGGGGGGCTTTGGGGCCAACGTCCTGACTTTC. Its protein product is CATSRTGGFGANVLTF.

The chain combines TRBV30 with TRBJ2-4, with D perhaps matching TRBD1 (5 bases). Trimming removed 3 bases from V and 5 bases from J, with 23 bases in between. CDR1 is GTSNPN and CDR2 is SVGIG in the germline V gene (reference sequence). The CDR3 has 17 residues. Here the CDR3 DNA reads TGTGCCTGGAGCGATGGGGTGGACAATTCCTACCAAAACATTCAGTACTTC. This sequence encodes CAWSDGVDNSYQNIQYF.

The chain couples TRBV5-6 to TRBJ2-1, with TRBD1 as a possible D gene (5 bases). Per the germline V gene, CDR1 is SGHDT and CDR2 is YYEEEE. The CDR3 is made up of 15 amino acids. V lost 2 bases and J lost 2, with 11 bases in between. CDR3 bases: TGTGCCAGCAGCTTAGCAGGGCGAACCTACAATGAGCAGTTCTTC. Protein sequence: CASSLAGRTYNEQFF.

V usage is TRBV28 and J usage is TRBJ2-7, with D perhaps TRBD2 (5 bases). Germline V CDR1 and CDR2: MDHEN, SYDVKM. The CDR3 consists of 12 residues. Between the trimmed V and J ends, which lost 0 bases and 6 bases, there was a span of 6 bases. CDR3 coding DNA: TGTGCCAGCAGTTTATGGGGAGCCGAGCAGTACTTC. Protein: CASSLWGAEQYF. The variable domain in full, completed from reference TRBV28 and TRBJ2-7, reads DVKVTQSSRYLVKRTGEKVFLECVQDMDHENMFWYRQDPGLGLRLIYFSYDVKMKEKGDIPEGYSVSREKKERFSLILESASTNQTSMYLCASSLWGAEQYFGPGTRLTVT.

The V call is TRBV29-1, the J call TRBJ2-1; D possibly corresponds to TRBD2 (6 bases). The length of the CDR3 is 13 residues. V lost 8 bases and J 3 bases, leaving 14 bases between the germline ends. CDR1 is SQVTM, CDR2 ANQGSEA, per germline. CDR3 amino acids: CSHSSGFYNEQFF. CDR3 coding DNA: TGCAGCCATTCGAGCGGGTTCTACAATGAGCAGTTCTTC.

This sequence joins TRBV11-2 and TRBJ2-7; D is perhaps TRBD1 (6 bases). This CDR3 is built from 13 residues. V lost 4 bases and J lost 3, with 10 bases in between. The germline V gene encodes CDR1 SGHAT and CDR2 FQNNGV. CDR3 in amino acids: CASSSGDYYEQYF. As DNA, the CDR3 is TGTGCCAGCAGCTCAGGGGATTACTACGAGCAGTACTTC.

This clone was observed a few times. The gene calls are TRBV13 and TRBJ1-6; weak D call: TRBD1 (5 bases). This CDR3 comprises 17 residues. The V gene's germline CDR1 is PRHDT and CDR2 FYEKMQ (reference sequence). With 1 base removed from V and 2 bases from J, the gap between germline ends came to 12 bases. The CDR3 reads CASSLVGGGTYNSPLHF. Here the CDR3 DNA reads TGTGCCAGCAGCTTAGTCGGGGGGGGGACCTATAATTCACCCCTCCACTTT.

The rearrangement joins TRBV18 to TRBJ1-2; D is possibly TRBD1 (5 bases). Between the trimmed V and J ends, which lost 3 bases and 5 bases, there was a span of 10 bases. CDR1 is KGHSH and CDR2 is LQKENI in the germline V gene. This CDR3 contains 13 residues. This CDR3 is CASSPEGTYGYTF. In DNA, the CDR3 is TGTGCCAGCTCACCGGAGGGGACTTATGGCTACACCTTC. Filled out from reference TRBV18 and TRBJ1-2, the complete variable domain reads NAGVMQNPRHLVRRRGQEARLRCSPMKGHSHVYWYRQLPEEGLKFMVYLQKENIIDESGMPKERFSAEFPKEGPSILRIQQVVRGDSAAYFCASSPEGTYGYTFGSGTRLTVV.

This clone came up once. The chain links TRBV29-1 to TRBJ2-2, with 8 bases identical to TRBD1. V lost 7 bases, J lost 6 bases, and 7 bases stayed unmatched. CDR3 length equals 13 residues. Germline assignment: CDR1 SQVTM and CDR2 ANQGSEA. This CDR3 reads CSAKLQGAGELFF. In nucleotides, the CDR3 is TGCAGCGCGAAGTTACAGGGGGCCGGGGAGCTGTTTTTT.

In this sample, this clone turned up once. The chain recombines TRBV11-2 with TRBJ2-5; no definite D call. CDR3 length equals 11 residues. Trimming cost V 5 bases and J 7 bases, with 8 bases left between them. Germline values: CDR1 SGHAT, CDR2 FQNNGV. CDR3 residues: CASSRLGTQYF. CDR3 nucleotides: TGTGCCAGCAGCCGTTTGGGGACCCAGTACTTC.

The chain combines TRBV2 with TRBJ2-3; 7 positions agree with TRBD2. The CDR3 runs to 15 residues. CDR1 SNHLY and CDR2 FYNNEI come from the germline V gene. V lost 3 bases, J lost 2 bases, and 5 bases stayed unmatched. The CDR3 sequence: CASSEASGLTDTQYF. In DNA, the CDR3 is TGTGCCAGCAGTGAGGCTAGCGGACTCACAGATACGCAGTATTTT.